This TCR beta chain stems from a study of blood T cell repertoires in COVID-19. For the study at large: The cDNA or gDNA used as material had been derived from T cells, B-cell-depleted T cells, or PBMCs.

The CDR3 runs 15 residues. V shed 9 bases and J shed 0 bases, with 12 bases lying between them. The V gene's germline CDR1 is LNHDA and CDR2 SQIVND (reference sequence). This clone was seen just once. The method was immunoSEQ multiplex PCR; TCRdb's version includes in-frame clones alone and lacks a portion of them. The data hold approximately 210,000 clones, with roughly 84% observed a single time. Source material: peripheral blood. The receptor comes from a man aged 40-49 years with active or convalescent COVID-19. The V call is TRBV19, the J call TRBJ2-6; TRBD1 might be the D (6 bases). This chain's CDR3 is CASRTASSGANVLTF. The CDR3 DNA is TGTGCCAGCCGGACAGCGAGCTCTGGGGCCAACGTCCTGACTTTC. The full variable domain, its missing parts supplied by reference TRBV19 and TRBJ2-6, is DGGITQSPKYLFRKEGQNVTLSCEQNLNHDAMYWYRQDPGQGLRLIYYSQIVNDFQKGDIAEGYSVSREKKESFPLTVTSAQKNPTAFYLCASRTASSGANVLTFGAGSRLTVL.